This T cell receptor (beta chain) was profiled in a study of T cell changes during pregnancy in multiple sclerosis. Sequenced by immunoSEQ multiplex PCR; TCRdb stores in-frame clones only, minus some. The sample lists about 60,000 clones, 96% occurring once. The CDR3 sequence is 14 residues long. The germline CDR1 and CDR2 sequences are SGHRS and YFSETQ. Trimming took off 0 bases at V and 6 bases at J, with 12 bases between the two ends. The TCR comes from a female donor with multiple sclerosis, enrolled in a pregnancy study. This specimen consisted of CD8+ T cells from peripheral blood mononuclear cells, obtained after pregnancy. The chain couples TRBV5-1 to TRBJ1-2; a possible D gene is TRBD1 (5 bases). The CDR3 loop reads CASSLVGAGDGYTF. The CDR3, as DNA: TGCGCCAGCAGCTTGGTTGGGGCTGGAGATGGCTACACCTTC.